The 28 T cell receptor beta chains given below trace back to one sample, sequenced in a study of radiation and T cells in renal cell carcinoma. As for time point: baseline pretreatment blood. Treatment meaning: 15 Gy SBRT to primary tumor, nephrectomy 4 weeks later. The table came from immunoSEQ multiplex PCR; TCRdb's copy has only in-frame clones and leaves some out. The sample shows 130,000 or so clones, over 75% of them seen only once. The specimen comprised blood, sampled from a patient whose treatment included radiotherapy and nephrectomy. These receptors came from a woman in her forties or fifties with renal cell carcinoma.

The rearrangement joins TRBV5-5 to TRBJ2-2; D not certain. The CDR3 totals 15 residues. Germline-derived CDR1 and CDR2 are SGHKS and YYEKEE (reference sequence). The ends were cut back, 3 bases at V and 0 bases at J, with 9 bases in the middle. In DNA form, the CDR3 reads TGTGCCAGCAGCTGGATGCGCGCGAACACCGGGGAGCTGTTTTTT. Residues: CASSWMRANTGELFF. The whole variable domain, remainder taken from reference TRBV5-5 and TRBJ2-2, is DAGVTQSPTHLIKTRGQQVTLRCSPISGHKSVSWYQQVLGQGPQFIFQYYEKEERGRGNFPDRFSARQFPNYSSELNVNALLLGDSALYLCASSWMRANTGELFFGEGSRLTVL.

The V gene is TRBV11-1, the J gene TRBJ2-7; 7 bases are a match to TRBD1. The CDR3 is 12 residues long. The ends lost 5 bases at V and 6 bases at J; junction bases unmatched: 4. Germline V gives CDR1 SGHAT, CDR2 FQDESV (reference sequence). In DNA form, the CDR3 reads TGTGCCAGCAGCCCCGGGGACAGCGAGCAGTACTTC. It is translated as CASSPGDSEQYF.

V and J are TRBV30 and TRBJ1-2; D is unresolved. CDR1 GTSNPN and CDR2 SVGIG come from the germline V gene (reference sequence). V was cut by 3 bases and J by 4 bases, with 12 bases left in between. The CDR3 is 13 residues long. The chain's CDR3 is CAWRSKGIYGYTF. The CDR3 nucleotides are TGTGCCTGGAGAAGTAAGGGTATCTATGGCTACACCTTC.

The gene calls are TRBV5-1 and TRBJ2-1, with D possibly being TRBD2 (5 bases). CDR1 is SGHRS, CDR2 YFSETQ, per germline. The V gene lost 0 bases and the J gene lost 0 bases, with 16 bases spanning the gap. This CDR3 comprises 18 residues. CDR3 region: CASSLVPTGLGSYNEQFF. The CDR3 DNA reads as TGCGCCAGCAGCTTGGTTCCCACCGGACTTGGCTCCTACAATGAGCAGTTCTTC. Drawing the rest from reference TRBV5-1 and TRBJ2-1, the complete variable domain is KAGVTQTPRYLIKTRGQQVTLSCSPISGHRSVSWYQQTPGQGLQFLFEYFSETQRNKGNFPGRFSGRQFSNSRSEMNVSTLELGDSALYLCASSLVPTGLGSYNEQFFGPGTRLTVL.

This clone has more than one count but fewer than ten. The chain uses TRBV19 and TRBJ1-6, with D possibly matching TRBD1 (5 bases). The V end was cut by 7 bases, the J end by 7 bases, with 14 bases between. Per germline, CDR1 LNHDA and CDR2 SQIVND (reference sequence). The CDR3 is 14 residues long. CDR3 sequence reads: CASNPGWGNSPLHF. DNA of the CDR3: TGTGCCAGTAACCCGGGTTGGGGGAATTCACCCCTCCACTTT.

V and J are TRBV7-8 and TRBJ1-2, with a weak D call TRBD1 (6 bases). Germline CDR1 reads SGHVS; CDR2 reads FQNEAQ. V shed 1 base and J shed 6 bases, with 9 bases lying between them. The CDR3 has 13 amino acids. The CDR3 nucleotides are TGTGCCAGCAGCTTAGAAGGGGGACATGGCTACACCTTC. Translated, it gives CASSLEGGHGYTF. Complete variable domain (other parts from reference TRBV7-8 and TRBJ1-2): GAGVSQSPRYKVAKRGQDVALRCDPISGHVSLFWYQQALGQGPEFLTYFQNEAQLDKSGLPSDRFFAERPEGSVSTLKIQRTQQEDSAVYLCASSLEGGHGYTFGSGTRLTVV.

This clone was seen a few times. The rearrangement uses TRBV6-1 and TRBJ1-6; D gene ambiguous. This CDR3 contains 15 residues. With 2 bases removed from V and 10 bases from J, the gap between germline ends came to 15 bases. The germline gives CDR1 MNHNS, CDR2 SASEGT. CDR3 DNA sequence: TGTGCCAGCAGTGAAAGTGGGCCGGCTTACTCACCCCTCCACTTT. Translated, it gives CASSESGPAYSPLHF.

The V and J genes are TRBV13 and TRBJ1-6; no clear D gene. The CDR3 loop spans 17 amino acids. V lost 4 bases and J 0 bases, leaving 13 bases between the germline ends. Germline V gene sequence: CDR1 PRHDT, CDR2 FYEKMQ (reference sequence). The CDR3 is CASSSRRLSSYNSPLHF. The CDR3 DNA reads as TGTGCCAGCAGCTCCCGACGTTTGAGCTCCTATAATTCACCCCTCCACTTT.

The chain is built from TRBV7-2 and TRBJ2-5; tentatively, D is TRBD1 (6 bases). The CDR3 has 14 amino acids. Germline V gene sequence: CDR1 SGHTA, CDR2 FQGNSA. The V end was cut by 10 bases, the J end by 9 bases, with 24 bases between. DNA of the CDR3: TGTGCCACCAAGTGGGGAACAGGGACGGGATCCCAGTACTTC. Translation: CATKWGTGTGSQYF.

To note about this clone: A junction boundary mismatches the germline segment, possibly from a read error. The CDR3 DNA reads as TGTGCTAGCAGCTTAGTCGGGGGGACGGGGACCCAGTACTTC. Protein sequence: CASSLVGGTGTQYF. The rearrangement links TRBV7-7 to TRBJ2-5; TRBD2 aligns across 7 bases. The CDR3 loop spans 14 amino acids. Looked up from germline, CDR1 is SSHAT and CDR2 is FNYEAQ (reference sequence).

As to this clone: A junction end diverges from the germline sequence, so it may reflect a read error. V is TRBV5-5 and J is TRBJ1-1; the D is unclear. Germline V gene lookup returns CDR1 SGHKS and CDR2 YYEKEE (reference sequence). This CDR3 spans 12 amino acids. The CDR3 nucleotides read TGCGCCAGCAGCCAAGGTGTCGCTGAAGCTTTCTTT. This encodes CASSQGVAEAFF.

The rearrangement joins TRBV6-5 to TRBJ1-4, with a weak D call TRBD1 (6 bases). V was shortened by 6 bases and J by 8 bases, with 13 bases between the two germline ends. The CDR3 runs to 13 residues. The germline V gene encodes CDR1 MNHEY and CDR2 SVGAGI. The CDR3 sequence: CASRSQGSEKLFF. In DNA form, the CDR3 reads TGTGCCAGCAGGAGTCAGGGGAGCGAAAAACTGTTTTTT.

Only one count was recorded for this clone. The chain uses TRBV5-1 and TRBJ2-5; D is unresolved. CDR3 size: 14 residues. Germline V gene data show CDR1 as SGHRS and CDR2 as YFSETQ. V lost 0 bases and J lost 3, with 9 bases in between. The CDR3 sequence is CASSLGPSEETQYF. In DNA form, the CDR3 reads TGCGCCAGCAGCTTGGGACCTTCCGAAGAGACCCAGTACTTC.

The chain links TRBV6-5 to TRBJ1-5; D possibly corresponds to TRBD1 (5 bases). CDR3 length: 14 amino acids. V lost 0 bases and J 7 bases, leaving 10 bases between the germline ends. CDR1 and CDR2 from the germline V gene are MNHEY and SVGAGI. In DNA form, the CDR3 reads TGTGCCAGCAGTTACTCCGGGGCACGGCAGCCCCAGCATTTT. Amino acid sequence: CASSYSGARQPQHF.

Here the CDR3 DNA reads TGTGCCAGCAGTCAGGACAGTCCCTATGGCTACACCTTC. Translated, it gives CASSQDSPYGYTF. The rearrangement links TRBV6-5 to TRBJ1-2; D might be TRBD1 (6 bases). This CDR3 spans 13 amino acids. V lost 5 bases to trimming and J lost 4 bases, with 11 bases between them. The germline V gene encodes CDR1 MNHEY and CDR2 SVGAGI.

The chain employs TRBV4-1 and TRBJ1-2; the D gene is possibly TRBD1 (6 bases). The V and J ends lost 1 base and 5 bases respectively, with 11 bases between them. The CDR3 extends over 14 amino acids. CDR1 is MGHRA and CDR2 is YSYEKL in the germline V gene. The CDR3 DNA sequence: TGCGCCAGCAGCCAAGTCGGGACATCTTATGGCTACACCTTC. It yields the protein CASSQVGTSYGYTF.

V usage is TRBV30 and J usage is TRBJ2-7; D unclear. Trimming stripped 8 bases from V and 0 bases from J, with 8 bases between. This CDR3 has 11 residues. The germline CDR1 and CDR2 sequences are GTSNPN and SVGIG (reference sequence). The CDR3 loop is CAVTISYEQYF. The CDR3 DNA is TGTGCCGTGACAATCTCCTACGAGCAGTACTTC.

The chain joins TRBV30 to TRBJ2-3; maybe TRBD2 (6 bases). V was shortened by 4 bases and J by 6 bases, with 17 bases between the two germline ends. The germline gives CDR1 GTSNPN, CDR2 SVGIG (reference sequence). The CDR3 has 14 amino acids. CDR3 DNA sequence: TGTGCCTGGACCCTCGGACGGGACTGGGATACGCAGTATTTT. Translated: CAWTLGRDWDTQYF.

This clone was recorded only once. V and J are TRBV5-6 and TRBJ2-7; D gene ambiguous. The length of the CDR3 is 11 residues. Germline CDR1 is SGHDT and CDR2 is YYEEEE. Deletions cut 2 bases from V and 4 bases from J, with 4 bases between. The CDR3 DNA reads as TGTGCCAGCAGCTTACGGTACGAGCAGTACTTC. Translating it yields CASSLRYEQYF.

This clone occurred once. V gene TRBV7-9 combines with J gene TRBJ2-1; 8 bases match TRBD1. Trimming removed 5 bases from V and 8 bases from J; junction bases left unmatched: 8. Germline V gives CDR1 SEHNR, CDR2 FQNEAQ (reference sequence). The CDR3 totals 14 residues. The CDR3 coding sequence is TGTGCCAGCAGCGCCCGACAGGGGCTAGATGAGCAGTTCTTC. This gives the protein CASSARQGLDEQFF.

The chain employs TRBV6-5 and TRBJ1-6; D is undetermined. Germline values: CDR1 MNHEY, CDR2 SVGAGI. V dropped 7 bases and J dropped 0 bases, with 10 bases sitting between them. The CDR3 loop spans 15 amino acids. This CDR3 is CASNPTSSYNSPLHF. CDR3 nucleotides: TGTGCCAGCAATCCTACGAGCTCCTATAATTCACCCCTCCACTTT.

The genes are TRBV7-6 and TRBJ2-7, with 9 bases lining up with TRBD2. The CDR3 is 15 amino acids. Germline V gene data show CDR1 as SGHVS and CDR2 as FNYEAQ. The V gene end was trimmed by 1 base and the J gene end by 12 bases; junction bases not matched to a gene: 13. Written as DNA, the CDR3 is TGTGCCAGCAGCTTAGGCGAAGCGGGGGGTTTACTAAGGTACTTC. Encoded protein: CASSLGEAGGLLRYF. Full variable domain (rest looked up from reference TRBV7-6 and TRBJ2-7): GAGVSQSPRYKVTKRGQDVALRCDPISGHVSLYWYRQALGQGPEFLTYFNYEAQQDKSGLPNDRFSAERPEGSISTLTIQRTEQRDSAMYRCASSLGEAGGLLRYFGPGTRLTVT.

The chain is built from TRBV7-3 and TRBJ2-5; weak D call: TRBD2 (6 bases). V was shortened by 2 bases and J by 5 bases, with 9 bases between the two germline ends. The CDR3 loop spans 13 amino acids. Germline V gives CDR1 SGHTA, CDR2 FQGTGA. DNA of the CDR3: TGTGCCAGCAGCTTAGGAGGGTGGGAGACCCAGTACTTC. Its translation is CASSLGGWETQYF. The full variable domain, with the rest looked up from reference TRBV7-3 and TRBJ2-5, is GAGVSQTPSNKVTEKGKYVELRCDPISGHTALYWYRQSLGQGPEFLIYFQGTGAADDSGLPNDRFFAVRPEGSVSTLKIQRTERGDSAVYLCASSLGGWETQYFGPGTRLLVL.

The chain joins TRBV19 to TRBJ2-7; 10 nucleotides agree with TRBD1. The CDR3 runs 16 residues. The junction had 8 bases not matched to a gene; V was cut back by 5 bases and J by 1 base. CDR1 LNHDA and CDR2 SQIVND come from the germline V gene (reference sequence). CDR3 amino acids: CASSPRTGGGSYEQYF. The DNA for the CDR3 is TGTGCCAGTAGTCCCCGGACAGGGGGAGGTTCCTACGAGCAGTACTTC. Variable domain in full (rest from reference TRBV19 and TRBJ2-7): DGGITQSPKYLFRKEGQNVTLSCEQNLNHDAMYWYRQDPGQGLRLIYYSQIVNDFQKGDIAEGYSVSREKKESFPLTVTSAQKNPTAFYLCASSPRTGGGSYEQYFGPGTRLTVT.

This clone was found once. J is TRBJ2-1 and V is TRBV7-9; 7 nucleotides match TRBD1. V lost 6 bases to trimming and J lost 2 bases; unmatched junction nucleotides: 16. Germline V CDR1 and CDR2: SEHNR, FQNEAQ (reference sequence). The CDR3 runs to 18 residues. The CDR3 nucleotides are TGTGCCAGCAGTATGACAGGGTTTTATAACAAGACCTACAATGAGCAGTTCTTC. Residues: CASSMTGFYNKTYNEQFF.

The chain uses TRBV7-3 and TRBJ1-6; D unclear. Germline CDR1 is SGHTA and CDR2 is FQGTGA. CDR3 length: 13 residues. V was clipped by 5 bases and J by 7 bases, with 9 bases between them. CDR3 region: CASSPSGNSPLHF. The CDR3 DNA follows: TGTGCCAGCAGCCCCTCTGGAAATTCACCCCTCCACTTT.

V is TRBV4-1 and J is TRBJ2-7, with 8 bases identical to TRBD1. Germline V gene sequence: CDR1 MGHRA, CDR2 YSYEKL. The CDR3 is made up of 15 amino acids. J gave up 3 bases and V 3 bases, and 7 bases lay outside the gene matches. The DNA for the CDR3 is TGCGCCAGCAGCCAGGCCCTTACAGGGGGCTACGAGCAGTACTTC. The encoded protein is CASSQALTGGYEQYF.

This chain joins TRBV30 and TRBJ1-5; D not certain. V lost 3 bases to trimming and J lost 7 bases, with 13 bases between them. There are 13 residues in the CDR3. Germline values: CDR1 GTSNPN, CDR2 SVGIG (reference sequence). CDR3 region: CAWSFRVGQPQHF. For the CDR3, the DNA is TGTGCCTGGAGCTTTAGGGTGGGACAGCCCCAGCATTTT. Full variable domain (rest looked up from reference TRBV30 and TRBJ1-5): SQTIHQWPATLVQPVGSPLSLECTVEGTSNPNLYWYRQAAGRGLQLLFYSVGIGQISSEVPQNLSASRPQDRQFILSSKKLLLSDSGFYLCAWSFRVGQPQHFGDGTRLSIL.